A single sample is the source of the 23 T cell receptor beta chains below, sequenced in a study of yellow fever vaccine responses in identical twins. TCRdb ran MiXCR on the RT-PCR reads and lists one entry per CDR3 protein. Of about 3,400 distinct CDR3 sequences listed, roughly 80% are singletons. The sequencing here drew on T cells from blood (PBMCs), unsorted or a sorted subset (not recorded which), taken before or after yellow fever vaccination (not recorded which). The receptors derive from a woman aged 18-29 years who received the yellow fever vaccine.

The chain links TRBV5-5 to TRBJ2-1; 8 bases match TRBD1. Germline CDR1 SGHKS, CDR2 YYEKEE (reference sequence). Germline trimming cut 0 bases from V and 6 bases from J; bases unmatched to any gene: 8. There are 16 residues in the CDR3. The CDR3 DNA follows: TGTGCCAGCAGCTTGGCCATGGACAGGGCGATCAATGAGCAGTTCTTC. Amino acids: CASSLAMDRAINEQFF.

The chain links TRBV7-3 to TRBJ1-6; no firm D call. The ends were cut back, 0 bases at V and 8 bases at J, with 11 bases in the middle. Germline V gene sequence: CDR1 SGHTA, CDR2 FQGTGA. The CDR3 spans 15 residues. The CDR3 region is CASSLTGGPYSPLHF. The CDR3 coding sequence is TGTGCCAGCAGCTTAACTGGAGGGCCATATTCACCCCTCCACTTT.

The count of this clonotype is one. The CDR3 loop reads CASSLAGTALYEQYF. For the CDR3, the DNA is TGTGCCAGCAGCTTAGCGGGGACAGCCCTCTACGAGCAGTACTTC. The J gene is TRBJ2-7, the V gene TRBV11-1, with 7 bases matching TRBD1. V shed 0 bases and J 3 bases; nucleotides not matched to a gene: 5. The CDR3 covers 15 residues. Germline V gives CDR1 SGHAT, CDR2 FQDESV (reference sequence).

The rearrangement joins TRBV2 to TRBJ1-1; D not resolved. Trimming pared 3 bases from V and 0 bases from J, leaving 5 bases between. Per the germline V gene, CDR1 is SNHLY and CDR2 is FYNNEI. The CDR3 consists of 13 residues. CDR3 sequence: CASSDALNTEAFF. CDR3 in DNA: TGTGCCAGCAGTGACGCACTGAACACTGAAGCTTTCTTT.

The rearrangement links TRBV7-6 to TRBJ2-1; 7 bases are shared with TRBD1. V gave up 5 bases and J gave up 5 bases; unmatched junction bases: 12. The CDR3 runs 16 residues. CDR1 is SGHVS and CDR2 is FNYEAQ in the germline V gene. The CDR3 bases are TGTGCCAGCAGCGACATACAGGGGTTGGGAGACAATGAGCAGTTCTTC. Translated: CASSDIQGLGDNEQFF.

This chain uses TRBV4-2 with TRBJ2-7, with 9 bases that match TRBD2. Looked up from germline, CDR1 is LGHNA and CDR2 is YNFKEQ. This CDR3 is 16 amino acids long. The V and J ends lost 4 bases and 2 bases, in that order; junction bases with no gene match: 9. The CDR3, as DNA: TGTGCCAGCAGCCCAGGGTTAGCGGGAGAGGCCTACGAGCAGTACTTC. This encodes CASSPGLAGEAYEQYF.

The chain employs TRBV29-1 and TRBJ1-2; D unresolved. CDR1 and CDR2 (germline): SQVTM, ANQGSEA. The V end lost 6 bases, the J end lost 4 bases, and 9 bases lay between the germline ends. The CDR3 is 11 residues long. DNA of the CDR3: TGCAGCGTGGTACGCCCCTATGGCTACACCTTC. It yields the protein CSVVRPYGYTF.

This rearrangement joins TRBV29-1 to TRBJ2-2; D gene uncertain. Trimming left V 7 bases short and J 7 bases short, with 10 bases between. CDR1 and CDR2 from the germline V gene are SQVTM and ANQGSEA. CDR3 length: 11 amino acids. CDR3 coding DNA: TGCAGCGGAGGAACCCTCGGGGAGCTGTTTTTT. This sequence encodes CSGGTLGELFF.

The V and J genes are TRBV5-1 and TRBJ2-5; 7 nucleotides match TRBD1. The junction had 14 bases not matched to a gene; V was cut back by 3 bases and J by 3 bases. Germline lookup yields CDR1 SGHRS and CDR2 YFSETQ. This CDR3 spans 17 amino acids. CDR3 nucleotides: TGCGCCAGCAGCTCAAAACGAAAGATTGGACAGGAAGAGACCCAGTACTTC. Protein sequence: CASSSKRKIGQEETQYF.

The chain joins TRBV19 to TRBJ2-3; perhaps TRBD1 as D (5 bases). V was cut by 1 base and J by 7 bases, with 6 bases left in between. The CDR3 has 12 residues. CDR1 and CDR2 (germline): LNHDA, SQIVND (reference sequence). CDR3 sequence (DNA): TGTGCCAGTAGTATAGGGACACATACGCAGTATTTT. Translated: CASSIGTHTQYF.

The V gene is TRBV7-6, the J gene TRBJ2-7; perhaps TRBD2 as D (5 bases). The CDR3 extends over 14 amino acids. V gave up 0 bases and J gave up 0 bases, with 6 bases separating them. Per the germline V gene, CDR1 is SGHVS and CDR2 is FNYEAQ. The CDR3 DNA sequence: TGTGCCAGCAGCTTAGCCGACTACTCCTACGAGCAGTACTTC. It encodes CASSLADYSYEQYF.

This clonotype showed up just a few times. The rearrangement uses TRBV29-1 and TRBJ2-7; possible D gene TRBD1, 5 bases. CDR3 length equals 11 residues. CDR1 is SQVTM and CDR2 is ANQGSEA in the germline V gene. Deletions cut 3 bases from V and 2 bases from J, with 5 bases between. The CDR3 protein is CSVEDTYEQYF. The CDR3 bases are TGCAGCGTTGAGGACACCTACGAGCAGTACTTC.

The V gene is TRBV2, the J gene TRBJ2-7; 13 bases match TRBD2. Germline CDR1 and CDR2: SNHLY and FYNNEI. V lost 4 bases to trimming and J lost 0 bases; unmatched junction nucleotides: 0. This CDR3 has 15 residues. This CDR3 reads CASSGTSGSSYEQYF. For the CDR3, the DNA is TGTGCCAGCAGTGGGACTAGCGGGAGCTCCTACGAGCAGTACTTC. The variable domain in full, with the rest retrieved from reference TRBV2 and TRBJ2-7, is EPEVTQTPSHQVTQMGQEVILRCVPISNHLYFYWYRQILGQKVEFLVSFYNNEISEKSEIFDDQFSVERPDGSNFTLKIRSTKLEDSAMYFCASSGTSGSSYEQYFGPGTRLTVT.

The gene calls are TRBV7-6 and TRBJ1-1; D unresolved. Germline V gene data show CDR1 as SGHVS and CDR2 as FNYEAQ. The CDR3 runs 13 residues. Trimming stripped 1 base from V and 2 bases from J, with 5 bases between. The CDR3: CASSLELNTEAFF. The DNA for the CDR3 is TGTGCCAGCAGCTTAGAGCTAAACACTGAAGCTTTCTTT.

This clonotype was seen a single time. The chain links TRBV5-1 to TRBJ2-1, with TRBD2 matching 8 bases. Trimming at V came to 0 bases and at J to 0 bases, leaving 5 bases not matched to a gene. This CDR3 has 17 amino acids. The germline V gene has CDR1 SGHRS and CDR2 YFSETQ. The CDR3 nucleotides are TGCGCCAGCAGCTTGGCCGTGACTAGCGTCTCCTACAATGAGCAGTTCTTC. Translation gives CASSLAVTSVSYNEQFF.

The chain is built from TRBV10-1 and TRBJ2-1, with a tentative D call TRBD2 (6 bases). V was shortened by 3 bases and J by 0 bases, with 18 bases between the two germline ends. This CDR3 spans 18 amino acids. Germline V gene sequence: CDR1 WNHNN, CDR2 SYGVQD (reference sequence). The CDR3, as DNA: TGCGCCAGCAGTGATGGGATTAGCGGAGCGTACTCCTACAATGAGCAGTTCTTC. Its protein is CASSDGISGAYSYNEQFF.

The rearrangement uses TRBV29-1 and TRBJ2-1; D unresolved. This CDR3 contains 8 residues. CDR1 and CDR2 (germline): SQVTM, ANQGSEA. V was cut by 4 bases and J by 9 bases, with 1 base left in between. CDR3 nucleotide sequence: TGCAGCGTTGGTGAGCAGTTCTTC. Its protein is CSVGEQFF.

This chain connects TRBV11-3 to TRBJ2-1; 11 bases are shared with TRBD2. The CDR3 runs to 16 residues. Unmatched junction bases numbered 7, after V lost 5 bases and J lost 4 bases. Germline V gene data show CDR1 as SGHNT and CDR2 as YENEEA. The DNA for the CDR3 is TGTGCCAGCAGCCTTACCGGGACTAGCGGTTACAATGAGCAGTTCTTC. Its translation: CASSLTGTSGYNEQFF.

The chain has TRBV2 and TRBJ2-3, with no clear D. In germline, CDR1 is SNHLY, CDR2 FYNNEI. Trimming took 8 bases from V and 0 from J, leaving 9 bases between them. The CDR3 length is 13 residues. CDR3 DNA sequence: TGTGCCAGCTTTGCCAGTAGCACAGATACGCAGTATTTT. As protein: CASFASSTDTQYF.

This clonotype was recorded only once. This chain links TRBV29-1 with TRBJ2-7; the match to TRBD1 covers 7 bases. Germline CDR1 reads SQVTM; CDR2 reads ANQGSEA. V trimming: 4 bases; J trimming: 4 bases; junction bases outside the gene matches: 10. The CDR3 runs to 14 residues. The CDR3 DNA sequence: TGCAGCGTTGGTCTCGCGACAGGGTCGTACGAGCAGTACTTC. Translating gives CSVGLATGSYEQYF.

CDR3 nucleotide sequence: TGTGCCAGCAGCTTTACAGGGACGTACGAGCAGTACTTC. Encoded protein: CASSFTGTYEQYF. The gene calls are TRBV7-2 and TRBJ2-7, with D tentatively TRBD1 (6 bases). The V gene lost 3 bases and the J gene lost 4 bases, with 10 bases spanning the gap. The V gene's germline CDR1 is SGHTA and CDR2 FQGNSA. This CDR3 is 13 amino acids long.

The table lists this clonotype with a count of one. Written as DNA, the CDR3 is TGTGCCAGCAGCACTGGGACTAGCGGGGGCTTTTACAATGAGCAGTTCTTC. This translates into CASSTGTSGGFYNEQFF. The chain is built from TRBV7-3 and TRBJ2-1; TRBD2 aligns across 14 bases. From germline, CDR1 is SGHTA and CDR2 FQGTGA. The CDR3 sequence is 17 residues long. V shed 5 bases and J 4 bases; nucleotides not matched to a gene: 7.

V usage is TRBV11-3 and J usage is TRBJ2-1; 9 bases match TRBD2. Germline V CDR1 and CDR2: SGHNT, YENEEA. V shed 4 bases and J 2 bases; nucleotides not matched to a gene: 3. The CDR3 has 15 residues. The CDR3 DNA sequence: TGTGCCAGCAGCTCAAGCGGGAGGACCTACAATGAGCAGTTCTTC. Translating it yields CASSSSGRTYNEQFF.